A selection of T cell receptor beta chains follows, all from one sample in a study of response to subunit inactivated influenza vaccine. TCRdb passed the RT-PCR reads through MiXCR, listing each CDR3 protein once. The table has approximately 520,000 distinct CDR3 sequences, about 25% seen once; the top ten hold around 2%. This specimen was CD4+ T cells sorted from PBMCs, taken 4 to 6 days after vaccination. These receptors were collected from a man between 50 and 59 years old who received an inactivated influenza vaccine. Each CDR3 is given with its conserved first and last residue. D genes are given only for firm matches. Size values are once, few and many counts, or a class for expanded clones, and some rows have none.

abundance,v_gene,len,j_gene,d_gene,CDR3aa,CDR3nt
few,TRBV20-1,16,TRBJ2-3,.,CSARGPVGGAPDTQYF,TGCAGTGCTAGGGGACCCGTGGGGGGGGCCCCAGATACGCAGTATTTT
.,TRBV7-2,14,TRBJ1-1,.,CASSLSTQPEAAFF,TGTGCCAGCAGCTTAAGTACTCAACCCGAGGCAGCTTTCTTT
.,TRBV12-3/TRBV12-4,13,TRBJ1-2,TRBD1,CASRSGQRYGYTF,TGTGCCAGCAGGTCGGGACAGCGCTATGGCTACACCTTC
many,TRBV10-3,14,TRBJ2-1,TRBD2,CAISIGLADNEQFF,TGTGCCATCAGTATTGGACTAGCGGACAATGAGCAGTTCTTC
.,TRBV10-3,17,TRBJ2-5,.,CAISESSSPTLKETQYF,TGTGCCATCAGTGAGTCGAGTAGCCCAACCTTAAAAGAGACCCAGTACTTC
.,TRBV11-3,16,TRBJ2-5,.,CASSQIGGQGKETQYF,TGTGCCAGCAGCCAAATTGGTGGGCAGGGGAAAGAGACCCAGTACTTC
.,TRBV7-9,15,TRBJ2-7,.,CASSLNTGMRNEQYF,TGTGCCAGCAGCTTAAACACAGGGATGCGGAACGAGCAGTACTTC
.,TRBV5-1,17,TRBJ1-6,.,CASSLWLRRETNSPLHF,TGCGCCAGCAGCTTGTGGCTACGAAGGGAAACGAATTCACCCCTCCACTTT
.,TRBV20-1,17,TRBJ2-1,TRBD2,CSAPTSGRLFSYNEQFF,TGCAGTGCGCCGACTAGCGGGAGGCTTTTCTCCTACAATGAGCAGTTCTTC
few,TRBV20-1,15,TRBJ2-5,.,CSARDNMAVQETQYF,TGCAGTGCTAGAGATAATATGGCGGTTCAAGAGACCCAGTACTTC
many,TRBV5-1,14,TRBJ2-1,.,CASSLGGGYNEQFF,TGCGCCAGCAGCTTGGGAGGGGGCTACAATGAGCAGTTCTTC
.,TRBV20-1,14,TRBJ1-2,TRBD1,CSARDATGSDGYTF,TGCAGTGCTAGAGATGCGACAGGGTCGGATGGCTACACCTTC
few,TRBV3-1,14,TRBJ2-3,.,CASSLQGGKDTQYF,TGTGCCAGCAGCCTCCAGGGGGGCAAAGATACGCAGTATTTT
.,TRBV20-1,14,TRBJ2-4,.,CSASKSRMDEIQYF,TGCAGTGCGAGTAAAAGCAGGATGGATGAAATTCAGTACTTC
few,TRBV3-1,18,TRBJ1-2,.,CASSQEGTLFSANYGYTF,TGTGCCAGCAGCCAAGAGGGGACACTCTTTTCAGCTAACTATGGCTACACCTTC
few,TRBV20-1,16,TRBJ2-3,TRBD2,CSASLGLAGGRNTQYF,TGCAGTGCCTCCTTGGGACTAGCGGGAGGGCGAAATACGCAGTATTTT
.,TRBV18,14,TRBJ2-2,.,CASARDGYSGELFF,TGTGCCAGCGCCCGGGACGGATACTCCGGAGAGCTGTTTTTT
.,TRBV5-5,14,TRBJ2-5,.,CASSFYFYQETQYF,TGTGCCAGCAGCTTTTATTTCTACCAAGAGACCCAGTACTTC
.,TRBV6-2/TRBV6-3,12,TRBJ1-1,.,CASSYSTGKAFF,TGTGCCAGCAGTTACTCTACAGGAAAAGCTTTCTTT
few,TRBV7-2,17,TRBJ1-2,.,CASSLGGRVIGSYGYTF,TGTGCCAGCAGCTTAGGGGGTCGGGTCATAGGATCCTATGGCTACACCTTC
.,TRBV12-3/TRBV12-4,15,TRBJ1-2,.,CASSDNPGRHYGYTF,TGTGCCAGCAGTGACAATCCGGGACGGCACTATGGCTACACCTTC
.,TRBV30,15,TRBJ2-2,TRBD2,CAWSVGLGLTGELFF,TGTGCCTGGAGTGTAGGACTAGGATTAACCGGGGAGCTGTTTTTT
many,TRBV24-1,14,TRBJ1-5,.,CATSDLWSNQPQHF,TGTGCCACCAGTGATTTGTGGAGCAATCAGCCCCAGCATTTT
.,TRBV7-2,15,TRBJ2-5,.,CASSSNRVKGETQYF,TGTGCCAGCAGTTCAAACAGGGTTAAAGGAGAGACCCAGTACTTC
few,TRBV5-8,15,TRBJ2-1,.,CASSLGGVTYNEQFF,TGTGCCAGCAGCTTGGGAGGCGTAACATACAATGAGCAGTTCTTC
.,TRBV12-3/TRBV12-4,15,TRBJ2-1,TRBD2,CASSLRLAGADEQFF,TGTGCCAGCAGTTTGCGACTAGCGGGAGCCGATGAGCAGTTCTTC
.,TRBV4-2,16,TRBJ1-3,.,CASSQGRPDSGNTIYF,TGTGCCAGCAGCCAAGGTCGGCCGGACTCTGGAAACACCATATATTTT
few,TRBV9,13,TRBJ2-3,.,CASSVVMTDTQYF,TGTGCCAGCAGCGTAGTGATGACAGATACGCAGTATTTT
.,TRBV20-1,15,TRBJ2-7,.,CSATTSGRKVYEQYF,TGCAGTGCTACGACCTCGGGACGGAAAGTCTACGAGCAGTACTTC
.,TRBV12-3/TRBV12-4,15,TRBJ2-3,TRBD2,CASSLRAGGSDTQYF,TGTGCCAGCAGTTTACGAGCGGGAGGGTCAGATACGCAGTATTTT
.,TRBV5-1,14,TRBJ1-1,.,CASSQGPGSPEAFF,TGCGCCAGCAGCCAAGGTCCGGGGTCTCCTGAAGCTTTCTTT
.,TRBV7-3,19,TRBJ2-2,TRBD2,CASSLGLAGVPKDTGELFF,TGTGCCAGCAGCTTAGGACTAGCGGGAGTCCCGAAGGACACCGGGGAGCTGTTTTTT
.,TRBV6-2/TRBV6-3,14,TRBJ2-3,TRBD1,CATVWDRGRNTQYF,TGTGCCACCGTTTGGGACAGGGGGCGGAATACGCAGTATTTT
.,TRBV20-1,13,TRBJ2-1,.,CSATRQEYNEQFF,TGCAGTGCTACCCGACAGGAGTACAATGAGCAGTTCTTC
.,TRBV5-1,17,TRBJ2-1,TRBD2,CASSPTSGKRGNNEQFF,TGCGCCAGCAGCCCAACTAGCGGCAAAAGAGGAAACAATGAGCAGTTCTTC
.,TRBV7-9,14,TRBJ2-1,TRBD2,CASSQAGIHNEQFF,TGTGCCAGCAGCCAAGCGGGAATCCACAATGAGCAGTTCTTC
few,TRBV12-3/TRBV12-4,15,TRBJ2-1,TRBD2,CASSPLAGLPNEQFF,TGTGCCAGCAGTCCCCTAGCGGGACTGCCGAATGAGCAGTTCTTC
.,TRBV7-8,14,TRBJ2-7,TRBD1,CASSLQGAFHEQYF,TGTGCCAGCAGCTTACAGGGGGCGTTCCACGAGCAGTACTTC
few,TRBV7-6,13,TRBJ2-2,.,CASSLDGPGELFF,TGTGCCAGCAGCTTGGACGGACCCGGGGAGCTGTTTTTT
few,TRBV5-4,15,TRBJ2-2,TRBD1,CASSSGTGKSGELFF,TGTGCCAGCAGCTCGGGGACAGGGAAGTCCGGGGAGCTGTTTTTT
.,TRBV7-3,16,TRBJ2-3,TRBD2,CASSNGLARRTDTQYF,TGTGCCAGCAGCAATGGACTAGCTCGTAGGACAGATACGCAGTATTTT
few,TRBV12-3/TRBV12-4,16,TRBJ1-1,.,CASSSGGGLIDTEAFF,TGTGCCAGCAGCTCGGGCGGGGGCTTGATCGACACTGAAGCTTTCTTT
.,TRBV11-2,15,TRBJ2-1,TRBD2,CASSPLAGGHIEQFF,TGTGCCAGCAGCCCACTAGCGGGGGGTCATATTGAGCAGTTCTTC
.,TRBV18,15,TRBJ2-5,.,CASSPLADGGETQYF,TGTGCCAGCTCACCACTCGCCGATGGAGGAGAGACCCAGTACTTC
few,TRBV5-1,14,TRBJ2-3,.,CASSSGLPTDTQYF,TGCGCCAGCAGCTCGGGACTTCCCACAGATACGCAGTATTTT
few,TRBV10-3,16,TRBJ1-3,.,CAISESGLSSGNTIYF,TGTGCCATCAGTGAGTCCGGGCTGAGCTCTGGAAACACCATATATTTT
few,TRBV29-1,15,TRBJ2-1,TRBD2,CSVRGGGRAVYEQFF,TGCAGCGTTCGAGGGGGCGGGAGGGCCGTCTATGAGCAGTTCTTC
many,TRBV29-1,16,TRBJ2-3,TRBD2,CSAPSTSGVSTDTQYF,TGCAGCGCCCCGTCGACTAGCGGGGTTAGCACAGATACGCAGTATTTT
.,TRBV7-2,15,TRBJ2-7,TRBD1,CASSRVRTGGGEQYF,TGTGCCAGCAGCCGGGTTCGGACAGGGGGAGGCGAGCAGTACTTC
.,TRBV29-1,14,TRBJ2-3,TRBD2,CSVEGLGGSDTQYF,TGCAGCGTTGAGGGACTAGGAGGGTCAGATACGCAGTATTTT
few,TRBV20-1,13,TRBJ2-5,.,CSARGTTLETQYF,TGCAGTGCTAGAGGGACTACCCTAGAGACCCAGTACTTC
.,TRBV20-1,15,TRBJ2-5,TRBD1,CSAQGGSYLGETQYF,TGCAGTGCCCAAGGGGGCAGTTACTTGGGCGAGACCCAGTACTTC